This T cell receptor beta chain was sequenced during a study of T cell responses to AZD1222 COVID-19 vaccine. Whole-study results and caveats: In a largely white British group with more females than males, clonal diversity was possibly underestimated.

Sequenced by immunoSEQ multiplex PCR; TCRdb stores in-frame clones only, minus some. The table lists about 86,000 clones, 90% of them singletons. J was trimmed by 4 bases and V by 1 base; bases with no gene match: 6. In germline, CDR1 is MGHRA, CDR2 YSYEKL. CDR3 length: 15 residues. Regarding this clone: Its target is not known.

This chain links TRBV4-1 with TRBJ1-2; 7 bases match TRBD1. The sequence was collected from an adult in good health. The source material was peripheral blood, sampled on day 0 of AZD1222 vaccination. The CDR3 reads CASSQAGTDVYGYTF. As DNA, the CDR3 is TGCGCCAGCAGCCAAGCAGGGACAGACGTCTATGGCTACACCTTC.